This T cell receptor beta chain stems from a study of beta chain features in type 1 diabetes listed by TCRdb under 2018. Regarding the study in general: Patients and healthy donors did not differ in mean age, gender distribution, total cell number or subset yield. Naive and central memory subsets were obtained from all 30 or so donors, but regulatory and stem cell-like memory subsets were isolated from only 8 patients and roughly 8 healthy donors. A total of around 110,000,000 sorted cells were examined across all samples, and RNA yield correlated strongly with the number of cells per subset. In the study, TCRB repertoires of sorted circulating CD4+ T cell subsets from recently diagnosed type 1 diabetes patients were compared with those of matched healthy donors. Overall study results and their limits: PCR might favor shorter templates, but patient and control samples were amplified and corrected together, so any skew would affect both groups equally. Patients with type 1 diabetes made fewer insertions and deleted more nucleotides at VDJ recombination sites, implying thymic rearrangement abnormalities. A moderate but significant shortening of TCRB CDR3 length was observed in type 1 diabetes patients in all four CD4+ subsets. Naive, central memory and regulatory TCRB repertoires appeared to be more similar among patients than among healthy donors. Because small numbers of individuals were included in the HLA sub-analyses, any influence of HLA type on TCRB rearrangement was left unresolved. Because cDNA was sequenced instead of genomic DNA, activated cells with high expression could be over-represented, although the groups did not differ in activation or CD3 levels.

Each donor gave one peripheral blood draw, averaging approximately 110 mL, which was collected into heparinised tubes. Naive, central memory, regulatory and stem cell-like memory CD4+ T cells were sorted on a BD FACSAria II using a panel including CD45RO, CCR7, CD25, CD127, CD95 and CD27. All sorted populations exceeded 98% purity. Right away, PBMCs were isolated by Lymphoprep density gradient centrifugation and were stained directly, with no culture step. To minimize batch effects, samples were stained and sorted in pairs, one healthy donor with one patient per experiment. This clone showed up just a few times. Its antigen is currently not known. Per-base quality was not reported, and no clone a single base away is much larger than it. The entire isolated RNA was reverse transcribed using the High Capacity cDNA Reverse Transcription Kit, and thus expressed TCRB transcripts were sequenced. Deep immunoSEQ sequencing was performed on naive, central memory and regulatory T cell samples, with an average of roughly 3.5 million total reads per sample. After sorted cells were lysed in RLT buffer, RNA was extracted with DNase-treated RNeasy Micro or Mini kits, with the choice depending on cell number. Each cell subset was processed separately to prevent cross-contamination, with patient and healthy donor samples processed together. The immunoSEQ multiplex PCR was used to amplify TCRB sequences from cDNA, yielding 87-bp fragments that span the CDR3 region. Sequencing of the amplicons was performed on the Illumina HiSeq platform. The source study handled its data this way. Synthetic template baselines were used to correct PCR bias computationally, reads within Hamming distance 2 were collapsed together, and singletons that could not be merged were discarded. Reads were aligned against IMGT to assign V, D and J genes, CDR3 length and insertions or deletions at six rearrangement sites. Within each subset, clonotype counts were normalized to sorted cell number, after which true diversity and Gini coefficients were computed with the tcR R package. Repertoire sharing was quantified using the overlap coefficient calculated on TCRB nucleotide sequences. As a proxy for the pre-selection repertoire, out-of-frame TCRB sequences from naive cells were analyzed. TCRdb re-hosts the immuneACCESS table, in-frame sequences only. Its copies lack some clones; in the studies checked, an unresolved V gene accounts for under half of them, and the cause for the rest is not known. V and J calls and clone size are as listed in that table; D and trimming were resolved from the DNA. The sample includes 300,000 to 350,000 clones, with less than 20% observed a single time. 0.044% of the sample goes to the ten largest clones.

V and J lose 1 base and 0 bases, and a span of 9 bases separates them. For CDR1 and CDR2, the germline V gene lists SGDLS and YYNGEE. From cysteine to phenylalanine, the CDR3 is 15 amino acids long. Only the CDR3 DNA stays, 45 bases, in frame from base 1. Sequencing was done on a sample of naive CD4+ T cells from blood. This specimen's cell subset or site label, interpreted: true naive CD4+ T cells. The chain is encoded by TRBV9 joined to TRBJ2-3; TRBD1 might be the D gene, on 6 matching bases. The receptor was derived from a woman between 18 and 29 years old in good health. The DNA sequence reads TGTGCCAGCAGCGTAACGGGACAAAGCACAGATACGCAGTATTTT. Translated, it reads CASSVTGQSTDTQYF.